This T cell receptor beta chain was sequenced for a study of radiation and T cells in renal cell carcinoma. Study information: Nephrectomy followed 15 Gy stereotactic body radiation by 4 weeks.

The table came from immunoSEQ multiplex PCR; TCRdb's copy has only in-frame clones and leaves some out. Here the sample spans 100,000 to 150,000 clones, 88% being singletons. General study results and limits: In blood, top tumor clones expanded by 2 weeks, shrinking by 4. Baseline intratumoral clonotype presence is unknown without pretreatment biopsies.

The time point was: blood 2 weeks post-SBRT. Specified treatment: 15 Gy SBRT to primary tumor, nephrectomy 4 weeks later. Turning to this clone: Its matching antigen is unknown.

CDR3 size: 15 residues. Germline V CDR1 and CDR2: SGDLS, YYNGEE. V lost 0 bases and J 9 bases, leaving 13 bases between the germline ends. The rearrangement links TRBV9 to TRBJ1-6; D not resolved. The sample in question was blood, obtained from a patient whose treatment included radiotherapy and nephrectomy. The receptor comes from a woman in her seventies with renal cell carcinoma. CDR3 nucleotide sequence: TGTGCCAGCAGCGTAGCCCCTGAGCGAGGTTCACCCCTCCACTTT. This sequence encodes CASSVAPERGSPLHF.